This T cell receptor (beta chain) emerged from a study of T-cell memory formation after mild COVID-19. Looked up from germline, CDR1 is LNHNV and CDR2 is YYDKDF (reference sequence). This CDR3 has 12 residues. The germline V and J ends were trimmed by 5 bases and 7 bases, with 9 bases remaining between them. In TCRdb, the 5' RACE reads were re-called with MiXCR into one record per CDR3 protein. The repertoire has 90,000 to 120,000 distinct CDR3 sequences, 11% of them found once; the top ten carry more than 35%. This clonotype was observed at least ten times. The V call is TRBV15, the J call TRBJ2-1; D is possibly TRBD1 or TRBD2 (5 bases each). Sequenced: PBMCs or a T cell subset sorted from them (not recorded which). This sequence was found in a man between 18 and 35 years old who had mild COVID-19 (a few samples of this study predate the infection). Cell type and time point are not known. CDR3 in DNA: TGTGCCACCAGCCCTGGGGGAAATGAGCAGTTCTTC. Encoded protein: CATSPGGNEQFF.